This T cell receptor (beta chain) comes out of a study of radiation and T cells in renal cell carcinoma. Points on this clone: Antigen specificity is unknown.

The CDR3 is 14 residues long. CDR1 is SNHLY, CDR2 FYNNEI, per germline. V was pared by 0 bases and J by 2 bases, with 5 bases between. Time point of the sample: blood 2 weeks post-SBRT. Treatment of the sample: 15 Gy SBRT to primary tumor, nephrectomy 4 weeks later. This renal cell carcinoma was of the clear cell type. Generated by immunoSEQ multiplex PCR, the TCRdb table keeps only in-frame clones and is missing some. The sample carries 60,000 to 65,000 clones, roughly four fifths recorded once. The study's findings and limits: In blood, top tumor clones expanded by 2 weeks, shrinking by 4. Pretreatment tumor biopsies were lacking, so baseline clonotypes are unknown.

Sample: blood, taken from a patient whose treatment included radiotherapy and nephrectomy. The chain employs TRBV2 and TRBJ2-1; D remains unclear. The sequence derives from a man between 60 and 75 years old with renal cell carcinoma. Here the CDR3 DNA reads TGTGCCAGCAGTGAAGCAAGGGCCTACAATGAGCAGTTCTTC. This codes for CASSEARAYNEQFF.